The 2 T cell receptor beta chains in this list originate from one sample, sequenced in a study of blood T cell repertoires in COVID-19. The assay was immunoSEQ multiplex PCR, and TCRdb's table has in-frame clones only and misses some. The repertoire has more than 200,000 clones, roughly nine tenths of them found once; the top ten carry about 6.9%. The sequencing input was PBMCs or T cells enriched from blood (not recorded which). Receptors originate from a woman aged 25 to 39 with acute COVID-19.

The gene calls are TRBV15 and TRBJ2-5; D uncertain. V was cut by 0 bases and J by 5 bases, with 10 bases left in between. The CDR3 has 14 residues. Germline CDR1 and CDR2: LNHNV and YYDKDF (reference sequence). The CDR3 DNA reads as TGTGCCACCAGCAGAGATGGCGGAAGGGAGACCCAGTACTTC. It encodes CATSRDGGRETQYF.

V and J are TRBV19 and TRBJ2-7; D remains unclear. Germline V gene sequence: CDR1 LNHDA, CDR2 SQIVND (reference sequence). Trimming removed 2 bases at V and 0 bases at J, with 8 bases between. The CDR3 consists of 14 residues. CDR3 loop: CASSIMANSYEQYF. DNA of the CDR3: TGTGCCAGTAGTATAATGGCAAACTCCTACGAGCAGTACTTC. Full variable domain (outside the CDR3, taken from reference TRBV19 and TRBJ2-7): DGGITQSPKYLFRKEGQNVTLSCEQNLNHDAMYWYRQDPGQGLRLIYYSQIVNDFQKGDIAEGYSVSREKKESFPLTVTSAQKNPTAFYLCASSIMANSYEQYFGPGTRLTVT.